This T cell receptor (beta chain) appears in the sequencing data of a study of T cells in Graves' hyperthyroidism and ophthalmopathy. PBMCs were obtained from 9.5 to 10 ml fresh peripheral blood. RNA transcripts were the template for amplifying TCR beta CDR3 regions. HTBI primers drove first-round RT-PCR of the TCR CDR3. MiXCR was run by TCRdb on the multiplex PCR reads, yielding one entry per CDR3 protein. The table has more than 300,000 distinct CDR3 sequences, approximately 15% seen once. CDR3 size: 16 residues. Per the germline V gene, CDR1 is MGHRA and CDR2 is YSYEKL. V was clipped by 3 bases and J by 1 base, with 15 bases between them. This clonotype was detected many times.

The origin of this receptor is a woman aged 55 to 70 with Graves' hyperthyroidism. The rearrangement uses TRBV4-1 and TRBJ2-5; D not resolved. Sequencing used blood. CDR3 coding DNA: TGCGCCAGCAGCCAGATCATCCGTCCGACCCAAGAGACCCAGTACTTC. Amino acid sequence: CASSQIIRPTQETQYF.